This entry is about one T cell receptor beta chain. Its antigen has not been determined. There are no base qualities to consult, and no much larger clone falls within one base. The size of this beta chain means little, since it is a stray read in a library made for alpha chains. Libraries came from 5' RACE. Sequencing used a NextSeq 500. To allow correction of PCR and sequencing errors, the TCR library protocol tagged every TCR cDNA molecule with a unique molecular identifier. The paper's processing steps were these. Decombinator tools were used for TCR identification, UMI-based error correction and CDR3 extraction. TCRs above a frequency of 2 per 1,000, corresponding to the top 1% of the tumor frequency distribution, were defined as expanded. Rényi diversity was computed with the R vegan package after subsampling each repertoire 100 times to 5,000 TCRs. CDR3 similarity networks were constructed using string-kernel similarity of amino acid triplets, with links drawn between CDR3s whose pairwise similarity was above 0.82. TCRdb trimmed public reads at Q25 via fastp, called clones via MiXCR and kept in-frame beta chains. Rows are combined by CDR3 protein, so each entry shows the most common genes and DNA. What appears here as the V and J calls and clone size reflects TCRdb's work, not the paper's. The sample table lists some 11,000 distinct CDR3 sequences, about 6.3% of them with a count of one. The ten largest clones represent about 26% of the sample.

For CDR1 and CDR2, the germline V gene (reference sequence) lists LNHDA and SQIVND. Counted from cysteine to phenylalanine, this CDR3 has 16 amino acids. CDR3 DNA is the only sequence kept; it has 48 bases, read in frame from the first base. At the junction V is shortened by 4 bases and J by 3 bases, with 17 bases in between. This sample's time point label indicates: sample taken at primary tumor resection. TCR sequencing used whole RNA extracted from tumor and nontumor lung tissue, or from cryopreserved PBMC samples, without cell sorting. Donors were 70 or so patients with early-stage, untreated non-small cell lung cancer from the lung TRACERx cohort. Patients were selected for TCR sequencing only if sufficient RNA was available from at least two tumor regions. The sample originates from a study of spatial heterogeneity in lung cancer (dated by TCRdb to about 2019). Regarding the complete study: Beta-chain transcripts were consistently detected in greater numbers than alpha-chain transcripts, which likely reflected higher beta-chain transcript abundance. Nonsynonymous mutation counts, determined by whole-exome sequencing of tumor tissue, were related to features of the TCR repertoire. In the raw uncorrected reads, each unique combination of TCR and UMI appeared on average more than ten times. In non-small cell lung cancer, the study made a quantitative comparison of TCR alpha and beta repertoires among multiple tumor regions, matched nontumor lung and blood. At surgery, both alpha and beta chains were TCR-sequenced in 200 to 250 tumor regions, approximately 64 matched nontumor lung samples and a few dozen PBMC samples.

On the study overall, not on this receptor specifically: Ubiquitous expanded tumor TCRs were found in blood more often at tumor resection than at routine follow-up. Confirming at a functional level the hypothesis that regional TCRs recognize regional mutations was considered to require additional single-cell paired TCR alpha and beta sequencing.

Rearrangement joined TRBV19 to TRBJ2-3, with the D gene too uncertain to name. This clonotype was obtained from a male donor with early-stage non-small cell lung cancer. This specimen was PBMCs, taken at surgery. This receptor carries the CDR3 CASSSQQSPRTDTQYF. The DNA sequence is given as TGTGCCAGTAGTAGCCAACAGAGTCCTAGAACAGATACGCAGTATTTT. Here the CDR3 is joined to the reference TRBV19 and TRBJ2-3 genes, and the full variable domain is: DGGITQSPKYLFRKEGQNVTLSCEQNLNHDAMYWYRQDPGQGLRLIYYSQIVNDFQKGDIAEGYSVSREKKESFPLTVTSAQKNPTAFYLCASSSQQSPRTDTQYFGPGTRLTVL.